This entry lists 4 T cell receptor beta chains sequenced from one sample in a study of prognosis after radiotherapy for stage I lung cancer. The TCR beta CDR3 region was amplified from genomic DNA, with two rounds of multiplex PCR being used for the amplification. Specific primers for each TRBV and TRBJ gene were what first-round PCR used. TCRdb reanalysed the multiplex PCR reads using MiXCR and keeps one entry per CDR3 protein. The sample lists about 31,000 distinct CDR3 sequences, 25% to 40% seen once, with 30% to 40% in the top ten. Sequences were derived from PBMCs, sampled before or after stereotactic body radiation therapy (not recorded which). The receptors derive from a donor aged 50 or older with non-small cell lung cancer.

This clonotype showed up many times. This sequence joins TRBV11-1 and TRBJ2-2, with a tentative D call TRBD2 (6 bases). Trimming stripped 5 bases from V and 6 bases from J, with 10 bases between. This CDR3 region has 13 residues. CDR1 and CDR2 from the germline V gene are SGHAT and FQDESV (reference sequence). Here the CDR3 reads CASSSRRAGELFF. CDR3 sequence (DNA): TGTGCCAGCAGCAGCCGGAGGGCCGGGGAGCTGTTTTTT. Variable domain in full (rest from reference TRBV11-1 and TRBJ2-2): EAEVAQSPRYKITEKSQAVAFWCDPISGHATLYWYRQILGQGPELLVQFQDESVVDDSQLPKDRFSAERLKGVDSTLKIQPAELGDSAMYLCASSSRRAGELFFGEGSRLTVL.

This clonotype was detected many times. The rearrangement links TRBV7-8 to TRBJ2-1; D is unclear. There are 12 residues in the CDR3. Per germline, CDR1 SGHVS and CDR2 FQNEAQ. V lost 5 bases and J lost 9, with 11 bases in between. The DNA for the CDR3 is TGTGCCAGCAGCGCCAAAAGGAGTGAGCAGTTCTTC. Translated, it gives CASSAKRSEQFF.

The chain links TRBV19 to TRBJ1-2; the D gene is possibly TRBD1 (6 bases). The CDR3 loop spans 16 amino acids. Germline CDR1 LNHDA, CDR2 SQIVND (reference sequence). The V end was cut by 11 bases, the J end by 2 bases, with 24 bases between. The CDR3 DNA is TGTGCCGGTACTCCCTTTCCAGGACAGTGGAACTATGGCTACACCTTC. This sequence encodes CAGTPFPGQWNYGYTF.

This sequence joins TRBV6-5 and TRBJ2-7; no definite D call. The V and J ends lost 2 bases and 4 bases respectively, with 18 bases between them. The CDR3 contains 16 residues. The germline V gene has CDR1 MNHEY and CDR2 SVGAGI. The CDR3 DNA is TGTGCCAGCAGTTACCCGAATACAAGTGGGTCATACGAGCAGTACTTC. It codes for CASSYPNTSGSYEQYF.